A selection of T cell receptor beta chains follows, all from one sample in a study of PD-L1 blockade in urothelial cancer. Profiling relied on immunoSEQ multiplex PCR, and the TCRdb table lists in-frame clones only, not all of them. The data contain roughly 40,000 clones, roughly nine tenths of them singletons. The sample here was PBMCs, taken around atezolizumab (anti-PD-L1) treatment. The receptors here all came from a man between 65 and 85 years old with urothelial cancer. Both conserved end residues are part of each CDR3. The D gene is left open where the match is weak. Size is stated for part of the rows, as once, few or many counts, or as a class when the clone is expanded.

J gene: TRBJ1-2; D gene: TRBD1; clone size: NA; V gene: TRBV28; CDR3 DNA: TGTGCCAGCAGGGGACAGGGGGCTTGGGGCTACACCTTC; CDR3 protein: CASRGQGAWGYTF
J gene: TRBJ2-7; D gene: TRBD1; clone size: NA; V gene: TRBV29-1; CDR3 DNA: TGCAGCGCCATACAGGGGCCCTCCTACGAGCAGTACTTC; CDR3 protein: CSAIQGPSYEQYF
J gene: TRBJ2-3; D gene: TRBD2; clone size: NA; V gene: TRBV27; CDR3 DNA: TGTGCCAGCAGTATCTCTAGCGGGCTGGCATACACAGATACGCAGTATTTT; CDR3 protein: CASSISSGLAYTDTQYF
J gene: TRBJ1-5; D gene: TRBD1; clone size: NA; V gene: TRBV19; CDR3 DNA: TGTGCCAGTACTTCGTCGACAGGGGCTCAGCCCCAGCATTTT; CDR3 protein: CASTSSTGAQPQHF
J gene: TRBJ2-2; D gene: TRBD1; clone size: NA; V gene: TRBV5-1; CDR3 DNA: TGCGCCAGCAGCTTGGGGACAGGGAACACCGGGGAGCTGTTTTTT; CDR3 protein: CASSLGTGNTGELFF
J gene: TRBJ1-5; D gene: NA; clone size: once; V gene: TRBV16; CDR3 DNA: TGTGCCAGCAGCCATTTTAAGGAGGACAATCAGCCCCAGCATTTT; CDR3 protein: CASSHFKEDNQPQHF
J gene: TRBJ1-1; D gene: TRBD1; clone size: NA; V gene: TRBV6-6; CDR3 DNA: TGTGCCAGCAGTCAAGACAGGGGGGACACTGAAGCTTTCTTT; CDR3 protein: CASSQDRGDTEAFF
J gene: TRBJ2-7; D gene: TRBD1; clone size: NA; V gene: TRBV27; CDR3 DNA: TGTGCCAGCAGCCAGACAGGGACCTACGAGCAGTACTTC; CDR3 protein: CASSQTGTYEQYF
J gene: TRBJ1-1; D gene: NA; clone size: NA; V gene: TRBV29-1; CDR3 DNA: TGCAGCGTGAGGGTGGGGACTGAAGCTTTCTTT; CDR3 protein: CSVRVGTEAFF
J gene: TRBJ2-4; D gene: TRBD1; clone size: NA; V gene: TRBV19; CDR3 DNA: TGTGCCAGTAGTCCCGGACAGGGTGTCATTCAGTACTTC; CDR3 protein: CASSPGQGVIQYF
J gene: TRBJ2-3; D gene: NA; clone size: NA; V gene: TRBV10-3; CDR3 DNA: TGTGCCATCAGGGGGGACCGCGGGGCAGATACGCAGTATTTT; CDR3 protein: CAIRGDRGADTQYF
J gene: TRBJ2-3; D gene: TRBD1; clone size: once; V gene: TRBV11-2; CDR3 DNA: TGTGCCAGCAGCAGAACTTTGGGGACAGGGGCAGATACGCAGTATTTT; CDR3 protein: CASSRTLGTGADTQYF
J gene: TRBJ2-1; D gene: NA; clone size: NA; V gene: TRBV7-3; CDR3 DNA: TGTGCCAGCAGCCCCTCGTCGGGGGACAGTAGGCAGTTCTTC; CDR3 protein: CASSPSSGDSRQFF
J gene: TRBJ2-3; D gene: NA; clone size: NA; V gene: TRBV13; CDR3 DNA: TGTGCCAGCAGCTTCGGAGATACGCAGTATTTT; CDR3 protein: CASSFGDTQYF
J gene: TRBJ2-7; D gene: TRBD2; clone size: NA; V gene: TRBV4-1; CDR3 DNA: TGCGCCAGCAGCCAGGGGACTAGCGGGAGGACCTTTGGCGAGCAGTACTTC; CDR3 protein: CASSQGTSGRTFGEQYF
J gene: TRBJ1-1; D gene: NA; clone size: NA; V gene: TRBV28; CDR3 DNA: TGTGCCAGCAGTCCCCCAAAACCGACAGTTTCTAGGGCTTTCTTT; CDR3 protein: CASSPPKPTVSRAFF
J gene: TRBJ2-2; D gene: NA; clone size: once; V gene: TRBV27; CDR3 DNA: TGTGCCAGCAGTCTCCGACAGACCGGGGAGCTGTTTTTT; CDR3 protein: CASSLRQTGELFF
J gene: TRBJ2-5; D gene: NA; clone size: NA; V gene: TRBV7-9; CDR3 DNA: TGTGCCAGCAGCCCGGCGGGGCAGTGGTACCAAGAGACCCAGTACTTC; CDR3 protein: CASSPAGQWYQETQYF
J gene: TRBJ2-2; D gene: NA; clone size: NA; V gene: TRBV19; CDR3 DNA: TGTGCCAGTAGTGACCTAGCGAACACCGGGGAGCTGTTTTTT; CDR3 protein: CASSDLANTGELFF
J gene: TRBJ2-5; D gene: NA; clone size: NA; V gene: TRBV7-9; CDR3 DNA: TGTGCCAGCAGCTTACAGGGTCTTCAAGAGACCCAGTACTTC; CDR3 protein: CASSLQGLQETQYF
J gene: TRBJ1-3; D gene: NA; clone size: NA; V gene: TRBV28; CDR3 DNA: TGTGCCAGCAGTCGCCGACTCGGACTCTCTGGAAACACCATATATTTT; CDR3 protein: CASSRRLGLSGNTIYF
J gene: TRBJ2-5; D gene: TRBD1; clone size: NA; V gene: TRBV30; CDR3 DNA: TGTGCCTGGAGTACAGGGGCGAACCAAGAGACCCAGTACTTC; CDR3 protein: CAWSTGANQETQYF
J gene: TRBJ1-5; D gene: TRBD1; clone size: NA; V gene: TRBV6-1; CDR3 DNA: TGTGCCAGCAGGCCTACAGGGGGCCTCCAGCCCCAGCATTTT; CDR3 protein: CASRPTGGLQPQHF
J gene: TRBJ2-7; D gene: NA; clone size: NA; V gene: TRBV15; CDR3 DNA: TGTGCCACCAGCAGGGGTAAGACTGACTACGAGCAGTACTTC; CDR3 protein: CATSRGKTDYEQYF
J gene: TRBJ2-1; D gene: TRBD2; clone size: NA; V gene: TRBV5-1; CDR3 DNA: TGCGCCAGCAGCTTCGGTAGCGGGAGAGGAGTTAATGAGCAGTTCTTC; CDR3 protein: CASSFGSGRGVNEQFF
J gene: TRBJ1-3; D gene: NA; clone size: once; V gene: TRBV7-2; CDR3 DNA: TGTGCCAGCAGCTTAGGGGCGGGGAGTTTCGGAAACACCATATATTTT; CDR3 protein: CASSLGAGSFGNTIYF
J gene: TRBJ2-1; D gene: NA; clone size: NA; V gene: TRBV29-1; CDR3 DNA: TGCAGCGCTTTGCCAGGGCCCAATGAGCAGTTCTTC; CDR3 protein: CSALPGPNEQFF
J gene: TRBJ2-1; D gene: TRBD1; clone size: NA; V gene: TRBV28; CDR3 DNA: TGTGCCAGCAGTTCCGGGACAGGGGGCTACAATGAGCAGTTCTTC; CDR3 protein: CASSSGTGGYNEQFF
J gene: TRBJ1-5; D gene: TRBD1; clone size: NA; V gene: TRBV7-9; CDR3 DNA: TGTGCCAGCAGCTTAGGTGTACAGGGGATTCAGCCCCAGCATTTT; CDR3 protein: CASSLGVQGIQPQHF
J gene: TRBJ2-5; D gene: TRBD1; clone size: NA; V gene: TRBV28; CDR3 DNA: TGTGCCAGCAGTGTTCGGACAGGGGGCCAAGAGACCCAGTACTTC; CDR3 protein: CASSVRTGGQETQYF
J gene: TRBJ2-7; D gene: NA; clone size: NA; V gene: TRBV5-1; CDR3 DNA: TGCGCCAGCAGGCAACAGGGTTACGAGCAGTACTTC; CDR3 protein: CASRQQGYEQYF
J gene: TRBJ2-5; D gene: NA; clone size: NA; V gene: TRBV7-8; CDR3 DNA: TGTGCCAGCAGCTTACTACCCGACCAAGAGACCCAGTACTTC; CDR3 protein: CASSLLPDQETQYF
J gene: TRBJ2-7; D gene: TRBD2; clone size: once; V gene: TRBV6-1; CDR3 DNA: TGTGCCAGCAGTGAAGCGCACGGGACTAGCTTCCCTCCCGGGCAGTACTTC; CDR3 protein: CASSEAHGTSFPPGQYF
J gene: TRBJ2-1; D gene: TRBD2; clone size: NA; V gene: TRBV29-1; CDR3 DNA: TGCAGCGTTGGAATAGCGGGAGGGCACAATGAGCAGTTCTTC; CDR3 protein: CSVGIAGGHNEQFF
J gene: TRBJ2-6; D gene: NA; clone size: NA; V gene: TRBV7-8; CDR3 DNA: TGTGCCAGCAGCTTAAGGGGCAGAACAAGCTCTGGGGCCAACGTCCTGACTTTC; CDR3 protein: CASSLRGRTSSGANVLTF
J gene: TRBJ2-3; D gene: NA; clone size: NA; V gene: TRBV18; CDR3 DNA: TGTGCCAGCTCGCCTGAGGCGTCGGGGGATACGCAGTATTTT; CDR3 protein: CASSPEASGDTQYF
J gene: TRBJ2-7; D gene: TRBD2; clone size: NA; V gene: TRBV29-1; CDR3 DNA: TGCAGCGTTGAAGGGACTAGCGGGAGCTCCTACGAGCAGTACTTC; CDR3 protein: CSVEGTSGSSYEQYF
J gene: TRBJ1-2; D gene: NA; clone size: NA; V gene: TRBV4-1; CDR3 DNA: TGTGCCAGCAGCCAAAGCCGGGACATTGCTGGCTACACCTTC; CDR3 protein: CASSQSRDIAGYTF
J gene: TRBJ1-2; D gene: NA; clone size: NA; V gene: TRBV14; CDR3 DNA: TGTGCCAGCAGCCAAGATCACAGGGAAGGGAACTATGGCTACACCTTC; CDR3 protein: CASSQDHREGNYGYTF
J gene: TRBJ2-1; D gene: TRBD2; clone size: NA; V gene: TRBV6-5; CDR3 DNA: TGTGCCAGCAGTTACTCCGCTAGCGGCCCTTGGCGTGAGCAGTTCTTC; CDR3 protein: CASSYSASGPWREQFF
J gene: TRBJ2-7; D gene: NA; clone size: NA; V gene: TRBV10-3; CDR3 DNA: TGTGCCATCAGTGAGTCGACCAGCTCGGGGGAGCAGTACTTC; CDR3 protein: CAISESTSSGEQYF
J gene: TRBJ1-1; D gene: NA; clone size: few; V gene: TRBV5-1; CDR3 DNA: TGCGCCAGCAGCTCACCAAACAGGGACACTGAAGCTTTCTTT; CDR3 protein: CASSSPNRDTEAFF